This is a list of T cell receptor beta chains from one sample in a study of shared clonotypes between healthy human individuals. TCRdb's table, derived via immunoSEQ multiplex PCR, lists solely in-frame clones and lacks some. The sample lists more than 2,000,000 clones; more than 85% were seen once. Sequenced sample: naive CD4+ T cells from PBMCs. Receptors were obtained from a man aged 18 to 29 in good health. Some clones in this sample may be carry-over from other donors' samples. Each CDR3 is given with its conserved first and last residue. A D gene is named only where the DNA matches it firmly. Expanded clones get a size class; other rows say once, few or many, or leave the size out.

D	size	V	J	DNA	CDR3
-	-	TRBV19	TRBJ1-1	TGTGCCAGTAGCATGGGATCGGGGGGGAACACTGAAGCTTTCTTT	CASSMGSGGNTEAFF
-	once	TRBV9	TRBJ2-1	TGTGCCAGCAGCGTGGGGGAGTACAATGAGCAGTTCTTC	CASSVGEYNEQFF
-	-	TRBV5-1	TRBJ1-2	TGCGCCAGCAGCTTGTTCTTAGCTAACTATGGCTACACCTTC	CASSLFLANYGYTF
TRBD1	-	TRBV18	TRBJ2-7	TGTGCCAGCTCACGCGGGACAGGGGGGAACGAGCAGTACTTC	CASSRGTGGNEQYF
-	-	TRBV6-6	TRBJ2-3	TGTGCCAGCAGTCGGGCGCGGAGTGGGGATACGCAGTATTTT	CASSRARSGDTQYF
TRBD2	-	TRBV7-9	TRBJ2-3	TGTGCCAGCAGCTTAAGTAGCGGGAGTGCAGATACGCAGTATTTT	CASSLSSGSADTQYF
-	-	TRBV27	TRBJ2-7	TGTGCCAGCAGAGGGAACAGGATCTACGAGCAGTACTTC	CASRGNRIYEQYF
TRBD1	-	TRBV6-5	TRBJ1-1	TGTGCCAGCAGTGGGGGACAGGGAGCTTTCTTT	CASSGGQGAFF
-	-	TRBV10-3	TRBJ1-1	TGTGCCATCAGTGAGTTTGGTGGGAATCTTAACACTGAAGCTTTCTTT	CAISEFGGNLNTEAFF
-	-	TRBV21-1	TRBJ2-7	TGTGCCAGCAGCAAGGGGACAGGGGGCATCGAGCAGTACTTC	CASSKGTGGIEQYF
-	-	TRBV30	TRBJ1-6	TGTGCCTGGACCAGGGCAGGGGATTCACCCCTCCACTTT	CAWTRAGDSPLHF
-	once	TRBV11-2	TRBJ2-7	TGTGCCAGCAACCAATGGGGGACGACCTACGAGCAGTACTTC	CASNQWGTTYEQYF
TRBD1	-	TRBV15	TRBJ2-7	TGTGCCACCAGCAGAACGGTCGGGACAGTCTCCTACGAGCAGTACTTC	CATSRTVGTVSYEQYF
-	-	TRBV7-9	TRBJ2-2	TGTGCCAGCAGCTTACAACCTAGCGCCGGGGAGCTGTTTTTT	CASSLQPSAGELFF
TRBD2	-	TRBV5-4	TRBJ2-2	TGTGCCAGCAGCTCGGGACTAGCGGGAGGTTCGGTCACCGGGGAGCTGTTTTTT	CASSSGLAGGSVTGELFF
-	-	TRBV30	TRBJ2-5	TGTGCCTGGAGGGGGGGCAGGGGAGAGACCCAGTACTTC	CAWRGGRGETQYF
-	-	TRBV6-5	TRBJ2-3	TGTGCCAGCACCTCTACAGCAGATACGCAGTATTTT	CASTSTADTQYF
-	-	TRBV30	TRBJ1-1	TGTGCCTGGGCCCGTCCGGGACCCACCAGGAAGGGCACTGAAGCTTTCTTT	CAWARPGPTRKGTEAFF
-	-	TRBV19	TRBJ2-3	TGTGCCAGTAGTCTCGGGGGTGGAGCAGATACGCAGTATTTT	CASSLGGGADTQYF
-	-	TRBV25-1	TRBJ1-1	TGTGCCAGCAGTGAAAGGTGGCAGAGGAACACTGAAGCTTTCTTT	CASSERWQRNTEAFF
-	-	TRBV28	TRBJ2-7	TGTGCCAGCAGTTCCCCGCGGCTTTTCCCCCGCGGGCCCACCTACGAGCAGTACTTC	CASSSPRLFPRGPTYEQYF
TRBD1	many	TRBV28	TRBJ1-5	TGTGCCAGCAGTCCCGCCCGGGGACAGAGCAATCAGCCCCAGCATTTT	CASSPARGQSNQPQHF
-	-	TRBV18	TRBJ2-2	TGTGCCAGCTCACTTCAGACTAGTTCCCACGGGGAGCTGTTTTTT	CASSLQTSSHGELFF
TRBD2	-	TRBV28	TRBJ2-7	TGTGCCAGCAGTTCCCCGTTTCTAGCGGGAGTAGGCGAGCAGTACTTC	CASSSPFLAGVGEQYF
TRBD1	-	TRBV11-2	TRBJ2-3	TGTGCCAGCAGCTACTCCTTCACAGGGGGCGGCACAGATACGCAGTATTTT	CASSYSFTGGGTDTQYF
-	-	TRBV2	TRBJ2-7	TGTGCCAGCGGACTGGAGCGCCATTACTTC	CASGLERHYF
-	-	TRBV4-1	TRBJ1-5	TGCGCCAGCAGCCAAGGAGGAGGGGCCTTTAGCAATCAGCCCCAGCATTTT	CASSQGGGAFSNQPQHF
-	-	TRBV18	TRBJ1-5	TGTGCCAGCTCACCGGGGAATTTTCAGCCCCAGCATTTT	CASSPGNFQPQHF
TRBD2	-	TRBV5-1	TRBJ2-1	TGCGCCAGCAGCCCCGGGACTAGTGATGAGCAGTTCTTC	CASSPGTSDEQFF
-	-	TRBV2	TRBJ1-4	TGTGCCAGCACCATAGAGGACCTTAATGAAAAACTGTTTTTT	CASTIEDLNEKLFF
-	-	TRBV5-1	TRBJ1-4	TGCGCCAGCAGCCCCTCCAACCATAATGAAAAACTGTTTTTT	CASSPSNHNEKLFF
-	few	TRBV20-1	TRBJ1-1	TGCAGTGTTATCCCACAGCTTGAAGCTTTCTTT	CSVIPQLEAFF
TRBD2	-	TRBV28	TRBJ2-1	TGTGCCAGCACCGGCGGGGGGGGACTAGCGGGAGACAATGAGCAGTTCTTC	CASTGGGGLAGDNEQFF
-	-	TRBV4-3	TRBJ2-7	TGCGCCAGCAGCCAAGTTGACGGCAGCTCCTACGAGCAGTACTTC	CASSQVDGSSYEQYF
-	few	TRBV18	TRBJ1-1	TGTGCCAGCTCACCAAGCCGTGACACTGAAGCTTTCTTT	CASSPSRDTEAFF
-	-	TRBV28	TRBJ2-7	TGTGCCAGCAGTTTAGGCGGGGCAAATCACGCCTACGAGCAGTACTTC	CASSLGGANHAYEQYF
-	-	TRBV2	TRBJ1-1	TGTGCCAGCTTTGTAGGGAAGGGAGTGAACACTGAAGCTTTCTTT	CASFVGKGVNTEAFF
TRBD1	-	TRBV7-8	TRBJ2-1	TGTGCCAGCAGCGCCCGGACAGGTTTCACCTACAATGAGCAGTTCTTC	CASSARTGFTYNEQFF
TRBD1	-	TRBV4-2	TRBJ2-5	TGTGCCAGCAGCCTCTCGGGACAGCCCCCAGCCCAGTACTTC	CASSLSGQPPAQYF
-	-	TRBV27	TRBJ2-5	TGTGCCAGCAGGACGTCCCCGCAAGAGACCCAGTACTTC	CASRTSPQETQYF